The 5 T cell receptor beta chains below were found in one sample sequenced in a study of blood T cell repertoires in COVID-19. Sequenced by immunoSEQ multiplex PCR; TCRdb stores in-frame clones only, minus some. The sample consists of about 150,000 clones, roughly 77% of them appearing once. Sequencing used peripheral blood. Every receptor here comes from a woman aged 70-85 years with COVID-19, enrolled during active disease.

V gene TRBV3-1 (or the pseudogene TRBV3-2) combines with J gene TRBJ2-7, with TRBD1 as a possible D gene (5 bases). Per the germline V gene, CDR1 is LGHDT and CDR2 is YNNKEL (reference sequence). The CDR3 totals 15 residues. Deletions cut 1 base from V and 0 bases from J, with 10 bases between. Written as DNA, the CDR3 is TGTGCCAGCAGCCAAGTTGCAGGGCTCTCCTACGAGCAGTACTTC. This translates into CASSQVAGLSYEQYF.

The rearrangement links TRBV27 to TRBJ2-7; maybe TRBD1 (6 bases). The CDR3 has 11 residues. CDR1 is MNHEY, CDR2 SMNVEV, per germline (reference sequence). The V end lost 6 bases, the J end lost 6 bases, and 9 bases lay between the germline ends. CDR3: CASRQQGEQYF. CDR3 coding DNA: TGTGCCAGCAGGCAACAGGGCGAGCAGTACTTC.

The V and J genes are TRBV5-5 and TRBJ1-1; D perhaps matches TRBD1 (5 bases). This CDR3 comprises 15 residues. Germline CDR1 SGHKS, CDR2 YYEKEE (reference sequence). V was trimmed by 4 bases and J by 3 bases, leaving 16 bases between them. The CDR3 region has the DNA TGTGCCAGCAGCCGGGGGAGAGGACACGACACTGAAGCTTTCTTT. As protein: CASSRGRGHDTEAFF. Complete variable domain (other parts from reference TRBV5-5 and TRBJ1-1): DAGVTQSPTHLIKTRGQQVTLRCSPISGHKSVSWYQQVLGQGPQFIFQYYEKEERGRGNFPDRFSARQFPNYSSELNVNALLLGDSALYLCASSRGRGHDTEAFFGQGTRLTVV.

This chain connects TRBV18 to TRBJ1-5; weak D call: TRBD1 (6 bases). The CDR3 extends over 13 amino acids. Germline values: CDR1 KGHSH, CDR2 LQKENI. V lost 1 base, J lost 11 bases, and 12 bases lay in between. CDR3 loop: CASSPQGGAAQHF. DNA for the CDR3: TGTGCCAGCTCACCACAAGGGGGAGCGGCCCAGCATTTT.

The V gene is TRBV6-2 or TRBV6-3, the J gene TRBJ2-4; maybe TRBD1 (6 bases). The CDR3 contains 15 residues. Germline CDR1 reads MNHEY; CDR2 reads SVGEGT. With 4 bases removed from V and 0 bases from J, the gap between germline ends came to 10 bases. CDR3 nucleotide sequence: TGTGCCAGCAGTTCCGGGACACTAGCCAAAAACATTCAGTACTTC. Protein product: CASSSGTLAKNIQYF.